This T cell receptor beta chain was obtained from a study of cytomegalovirus exposure and HLA in healthy donors (dated 2017 in TCRdb). Regarding the research as a whole: An earlier analysis of approximately 550 of the donors reported roughly 270 Gb of sequence data and around 110 million unique TCR beta sequences from approximately 180 million T cells. To predict cytomegalovirus infection status, the study brought together high-throughput TCR immunosequencing, statistical association of individual TCRs with disease status, and machine learning. Class I and class II HLA loci were covered by the typing at four-digit resolution. A later genetic analysis used genome-wide SNP genotypes for about three fifths of the 666 donors, treating that subset as a discovery cohort. A handful of DR-DQ haplotypes were handled as single units for association and clustering because linkage in the cohort was strong. The later analysis used no new phenotypic data to find candidate immune exposures, relying instead on TCR beta sequences and their occurrence across donors. Of the approximately 370 genotyped donors, approximately 81% were placed in the genetic ancestry cluster associated with self-reported Caucasian donors. The study was designed to test whether signatures of past pathogen exposure could be identified by cataloging public T cell receptors. In a later analysis, previously published TCR beta repertoires from about 640 donors were re-analyzed and high-resolution HLA genotyping was added so that TCR occurrence patterns could be studied. On average, roughly 200,000 unique TCR beta nucleotide sequences were sequenced per donor among fewer than 500 genotyped donors of the cohort, with roughly 18% of those sequences being non-productive. All discovery cohort repertoires had been generated on a single sequencing platform. Donor age, sex, ethnicity and CMV serostatus were compiled together with the repertoire data. Besides the first cohort of 666 subjects, a separate validation cohort made up of 120 different subjects was used. The number of typed donors differed by locus: roughly 620-630 for A, B, C, DRB1 and DQB1; some 540 for DQA1; over 600 for DPA1; and about 450 for DPB1. To decide whether each TCR beta V gene segment behaved as functional or pseudogenic, an earlier analysis of fewer than 750 of the donors relied on high-throughput TCR beta sequencing. An early release covering over 500 HLA-typed donors comprised approximately 290 gigabases of sequencing data and 85 million to 100 million unique TCR sequences. Using immunosequencing, the study profiled T cell repertoires from 500 to 800 subjects and related those repertoires to cytomegalovirus serostatus.

The cohort comprised under 700 healthy bone marrow donors. All cohort members were sampled while nominally healthy, although unrecorded immune exposures were likely present. The donor tested CMV seronegative and was one of the 352 seronegative cohort members. A peripheral blood sample was collected from each donor, and TCR beta sequencing was performed on peripheral blood mononuclear cells. Genomic DNA was extracted from the blood cell samples with the Qiagen DNeasy Blood Extraction Kit. The germline V gene (reference sequence) specifies MNHEY as CDR1 and SMNVEV as CDR2. The CDR3 runs 16 amino acids, cysteine and phenylalanine included. Only CDR3 DNA remains: 48 bases, in frame from the first base. Trimming takes 5 bases from V and 4 bases from J, and the germline ends sit 18 bases apart. Paper-wide results and their limitations: A further reported finding was that TCR beta sequences accurately predicted the HLA-A and HLA-B alleles for most subjects in the first cohort. According to a later genetic analysis, donors in an Asian-associated ancestry cluster had fewer N-insertions in productive TCRs than the roughly 670-donor mean. HLA typing was unavailable for some donors at each locus, so association tests used only the typed subset. Most CMV-associated TCR beta chains appeared to be HLA-restricted in a later analysis, and the HLA associations seemed to be driven largely by CMV exposure. Correlated functional status among segregating V segments might be attributable to linkage disequilibrium, but an unknown experimental factor could not be ruled out. In vitro tests confirmed that a few of the cytomegalovirus-associated TCR beta chains recognize cytomegalovirus antigens. Most TCR sequences were observed very rarely across donors, whereas some public TCRs were present in many individuals. Cytomegalovirus status was reported to be diagnosed by the classifier with high specificity and sensitivity in both the original and validation cohorts. Because counts were too low, more than 15 rarely observed V segments, including chromosome 9 orphons, were excluded from the earlier analysis of several hundred of the donors. Specific HLA alleles were associated with around 18,000 TCR beta sequences at a false discovery rate of 0.05 in a later analysis. A later genetic analysis associated a missense DCLRE1C variant with V-gene and J-gene trimming of TCR beta chains, and an independent cohort replicated the association. A total of 150 to 200 TCR beta chains were listed by the study as associated with cytomegalovirus. A group of highly shared sequence variants was considered likely to be a technical artifact of the sequencing pipeline. Because the 87-base-pair reads could not distinguish some IMGT-functional V segments, including TRBV6-2 and TRBV6-3, those segments were excluded. In an earlier analysis of around 600 of the donors, most TCR beta V segments were observed in productive rearrangements about 87% or about 30% of the time, broadly matching IMGT annotations. According to a later analysis, TCR association rates differed among HLA loci, with DRB1 alleles showing the most associated TCRs and HLA-C alleles showing the fewest. Compared with equally common non-associated chains, HLA-associated TCR beta chains in a later analysis were more clonally expanded and had lower generation probabilities. According to a later analysis, parvovirus B19, influenza, CMV and Epstein-Barr virus appeared linked to several top co-occurrence clusters. When HLA alleles, especially DR and DQ, strongly co-occurred, attributing TCR associations to individual alleles was difficult. It was suggested by the authors that the approach could potentially be generalized to other disease states and immunological phenotypes. For the cohort, immune exposure information was limited to CMV serostatus. Only TCR beta chains were sequenced in this cohort, and the absence of alpha or paired-chain data limited detectable features. Sequencing depth was assumed to be roughly uniform across donors in the presence/absence analyses, though that assumption may not hold.

Libraries came from the immunoSEQ multiplex PCR assay. For the multiplex PCR, a mixture combining 60 forward primers for TCR Vbeta segments and 13 reverse primers for TCR Jbeta segments was used. A multiplex PCR assay on genomic DNA amplified the CDR3 region of rearranged TCR beta genes. Amplified TCR beta libraries were sequenced as 87-base-pair reads on the Illumina HiSeq System. As for how the authors treated the data: In a later analysis, tens of millions of unique TCR beta chains were counted across the 666 repertoires, and approximately 11 million of these chains were shared by at least two donors. To remove PCR and sequencing errors, raw reads were error-corrected and collapsed into unique sequences using a nearest-neighbor algorithm that merged closely related sequences. V, D and J gene segments were assigned by aligning CDR3 sequences to IMGT reference sequences. For a sequence to be retained, at least a six-nucleotide match to both a V gene segment and a J gene segment was required. A rearrangement was called productive if the CDR3 had no stop codons and remained in frame with V and J, and every other rearrangement was called non-productive. CDR3 was defined according to IMGT convention as the region running from the second conserved V-encoded cysteine to the conserved J-encoded phenylalanine. The earlier analysis of 500 to 650 of the donors excluded any sequence lacking an unambiguous match to a single V gene segment. An earlier analysis of a few hundred of the donors classified V segments as functional when productive rearrangements were above 56.7% and as segregating when the standard deviation between donors was above 5%. To diagnose cytomegalovirus status from the catalog of TCR beta chain sequences, a statistical classification framework was built. In a later analysis, TCR nucleotide sequences were compared against IMGT/GENE-DB human TR gene sequences so that V and J genes could be assigned. Using the TCRdist pipeline, a later analysis assigned CDR3 sequences along with most-parsimonious VDJ recombination scenarios. In a later analysis, every TCR beta chain was defined by the combination of its CDR3 amino acid sequence and its V-gene family, and reads without a unique V-gene family were dropped. A later analysis removed 592 highly shared, low-generation-probability nucleotide sequences to deal with suspected cross-contamination and a sequencing artifact. In a later analysis, a clonal expansion index for each public chain was calculated from normalized within-repertoire ranks of inferred template counts. In a later analysis, generation probabilities were computed using a VDJ recombination model fitted to out-of-frame rearrangements, and the results were checked against IGoR. In a later analysis, TCR-TCR, TCR-HLA and TCR-CMV co-occurrence was scored with hypergeometric tests, and a repertoire-size bias correction was applied to TCR pairs. In a later analysis, false discovery rates were estimated by permuting HLA or CMV assignments 20 times. In a later analysis, co-occurring TCRs were grouped using DBSCAN, with TCRdist sequence similarity added in when clustering inside HLA-allele-positive subsets. For co-occurrence clustering, repertoires with fewer than 30,000 or more than 120,000 public chains were excluded, along with roughly 5 repertoires with anomalous nucleotide sharing. The clones in this table, taken by TCRdb from immuneACCESS, are in-frame only. Not every clone is retained; where verified, under half of the shortfall comes from an unresolved V gene, and the cause of the rest is unknown. That table gives V, J and clone size, and the DNA gave D and trimming. The sample includes fewer than 250,000 clones, with 60% to 80% observed a single time. In total, the top ten clones hold 1.5% to 2% of the sample.

As regards this clone: Its antigen is unknown. Base qualities were left out, and no much larger clone turns up one base away.

Here the chain combines TRBV27 and TRBJ2-1; TRBD2 might be the D gene, on 7 matching bases. This receptor was taken from a male donor in good health and CMV-seronegative. Material: PBMCs. CDR3 reads: CASSGLGGARYNEQFF. The nucleotides are TGTGCCAGCAGTGGGTTAGGGGGGGCGCGGTACAATGAGCAGTTCTTC.